This T cell receptor (beta chain) appears in the sequencing data of a study of blood T cell repertoires in COVID-19. Assay used: immunoSEQ multiplex PCR; TCRdb lists only in-frame clones, some missing. This table has about 130,000 clones, around 86% appearing once. V was pared by 4 bases and J by 4 bases, with 17 bases between. The CDR3 covers 17 residues. The germline V gene encodes CDR1 LGHDT and CDR2 YNNKEL (reference sequence). Sequencing was carried out using peripheral blood. The chain has TRBV3-1 (or the pseudogene TRBV3-2) and TRBJ2-6; a possible D gene is TRBD1 (6 bases). This TCR was sampled from a man aged 45-60 years with active COVID-19. CDR3 in amino acids: CASSPISRGPGANVLTF. The DNA of the CDR3 is TGTGCCAGCAGCCCAATCTCCAGGGGACCCGGGGCCAACGTCCTGACTTTC.